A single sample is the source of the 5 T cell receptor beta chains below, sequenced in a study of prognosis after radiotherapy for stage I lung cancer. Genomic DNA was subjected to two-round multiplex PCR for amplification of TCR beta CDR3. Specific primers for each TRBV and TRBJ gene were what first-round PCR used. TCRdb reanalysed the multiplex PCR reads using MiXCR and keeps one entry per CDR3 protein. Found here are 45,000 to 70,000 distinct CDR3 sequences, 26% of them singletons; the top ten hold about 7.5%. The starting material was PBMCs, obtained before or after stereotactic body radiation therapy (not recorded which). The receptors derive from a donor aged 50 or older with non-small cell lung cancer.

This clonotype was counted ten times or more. The CDR3 spells CASSAQGSEQYF. The DNA for the CDR3 is TGTGCCAGCAGCGCGCAGGGTTCCGAGCAGTACTTC. V gene TRBV6-1 combines with J gene TRBJ2-7; D is perhaps TRBD1 (5 bases). Trimming left V 6 bases short and J 6 bases short, with 12 bases between. The CDR3 is 12 residues long. The V gene's germline CDR1 is MNHNS and CDR2 SASEGT.

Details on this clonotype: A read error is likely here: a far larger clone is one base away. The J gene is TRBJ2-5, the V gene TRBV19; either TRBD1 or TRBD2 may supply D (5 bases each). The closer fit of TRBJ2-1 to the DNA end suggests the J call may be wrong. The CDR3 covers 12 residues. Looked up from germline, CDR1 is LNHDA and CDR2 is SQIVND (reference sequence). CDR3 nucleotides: TGTGCCAATAGTCTTCTGGGGGTTGAGCAGTTCTTC. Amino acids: CANSLLGVEQFF.

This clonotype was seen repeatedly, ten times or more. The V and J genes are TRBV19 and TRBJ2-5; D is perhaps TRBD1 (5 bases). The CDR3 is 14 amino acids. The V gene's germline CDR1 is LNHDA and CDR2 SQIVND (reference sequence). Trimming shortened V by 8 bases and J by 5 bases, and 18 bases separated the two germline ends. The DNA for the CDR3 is TGTGCCAGTCGACAACAGGTTACTGGCGAGACCCAGTACTTC. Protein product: CASRQQVTGETQYF.

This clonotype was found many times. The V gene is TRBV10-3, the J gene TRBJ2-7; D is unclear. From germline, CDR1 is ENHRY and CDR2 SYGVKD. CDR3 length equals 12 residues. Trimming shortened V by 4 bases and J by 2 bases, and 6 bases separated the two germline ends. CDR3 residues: CAISGSPYEQYF. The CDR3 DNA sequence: TGTGCCATCAGTGGGTCACCCTACGAGCAGTACTTC.

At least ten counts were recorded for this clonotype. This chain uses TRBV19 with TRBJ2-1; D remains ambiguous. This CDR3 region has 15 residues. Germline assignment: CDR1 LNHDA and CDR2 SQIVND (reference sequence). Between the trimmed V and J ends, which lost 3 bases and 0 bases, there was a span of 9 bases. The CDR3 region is CASSIGINSYNEQFF. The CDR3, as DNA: TGTGCCAGTAGTATTGGGATCAACTCCTACAATGAGCAGTTCTTC.